The sequence of this T cell receptor (beta chain) was determined in a study of OX40 agonist ivuxolimab in advanced cancers. This clone was seen a few times. The V gene lost 3 bases and the J gene lost 5 bases, with 2 bases spanning the gap. This CDR3 spans 11 amino acids. Germline-derived CDR1 and CDR2 are SGDLS and YYNGEE. The assay was immunoSEQ multiplex PCR, and TCRdb's table has in-frame clones only and misses some. The sample lists 15,000 to 20,000 clones; approximately 82% were seen once. The V and J genes are TRBV9 and TRBJ2-2; D gene ambiguous. This TCR was recovered from an adult with an advanced solid tumor such as melanoma, head and neck, liver or kidney cancer. The sequenced sample was CD4+ or CD8+ T cells sorted from blood, obtained in a trial of the OX40 agonist ivuxolimab. This CDR3 is CASSATGELFF. The CDR3 region has the DNA TGTGCCAGCAGCGCAACCGGGGAGCTGTTTTTT.